Reported below is one T cell receptor (beta chain). What it binds is unknown. PCR employed 60 Vbeta and 13 Jbeta primers. The protocol was immunoSEQ multiplex PCR, while the TCRdb copy is restricted to in-frame clones and leaves out a portion. The table records 160,000 or so clones, around 80% of them present only once. This sample was taken from a study of cytomegalovirus exposure and HLA in healthy donors. Study at large: There were fewer than 130 million unique TCR beta sequences, drawn from about 190 million T cells, in an earlier analysis. Findings and caveats of the study: Upon later analysis, HLA-associated TCR beta chains proved more clonally expanded than other, equally common chains. A later analysis found most CMV-associated TCR beta chains apparently HLA-restricted.

The CDR3 is 15 residues long. CDR1 and CDR2 from the germline V gene are ENHRY and SYGVKD. V shed 3 bases, J shed 1 base, and the junction held 5 bases outside the gene matches. The chain carries TRBV10-3 and TRBJ1-1; 7 bases match TRBD1. The receptor was isolated from a man aged 45-65 years in good health and CMV-seropositive. Sequenced: PBMCs. Written as DNA, the CDR3 is TGTGCCATCAGTGACCCAGGACAGGCGAACACTGAAGCTTTCTTT. Translating it yields CAISDPGQANTEAFF.